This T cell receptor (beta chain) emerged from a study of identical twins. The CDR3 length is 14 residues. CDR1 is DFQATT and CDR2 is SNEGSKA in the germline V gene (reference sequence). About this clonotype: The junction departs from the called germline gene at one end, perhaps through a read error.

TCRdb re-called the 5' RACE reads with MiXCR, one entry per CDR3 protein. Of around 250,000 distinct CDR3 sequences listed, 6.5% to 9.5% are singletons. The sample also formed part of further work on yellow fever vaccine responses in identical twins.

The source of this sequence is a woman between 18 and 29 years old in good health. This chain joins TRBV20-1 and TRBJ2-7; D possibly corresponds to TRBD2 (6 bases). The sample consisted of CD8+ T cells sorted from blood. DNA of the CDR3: TGCAGCGTACAGGAACCGGGACTCTCCCACGAGCAGTACTTC. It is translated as CSVQEPGLSHEQYF.